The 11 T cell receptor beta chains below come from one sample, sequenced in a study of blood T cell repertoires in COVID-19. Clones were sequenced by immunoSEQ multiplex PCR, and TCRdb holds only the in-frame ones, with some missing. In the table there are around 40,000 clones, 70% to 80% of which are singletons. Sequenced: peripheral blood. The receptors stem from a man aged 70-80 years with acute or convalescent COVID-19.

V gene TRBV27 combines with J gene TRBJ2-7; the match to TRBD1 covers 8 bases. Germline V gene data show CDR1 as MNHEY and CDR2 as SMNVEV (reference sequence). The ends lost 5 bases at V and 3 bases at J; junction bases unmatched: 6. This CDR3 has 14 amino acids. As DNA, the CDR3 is TGTGCCAGCAGTCGGGACAGGCACTTCTACGAGCAGTACTTC. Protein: CASSRDRHFYEQYF.

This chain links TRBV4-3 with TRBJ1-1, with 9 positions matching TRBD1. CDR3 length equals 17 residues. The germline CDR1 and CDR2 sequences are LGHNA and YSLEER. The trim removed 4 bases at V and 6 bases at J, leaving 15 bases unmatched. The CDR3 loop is CASSPLSEGTGLAEAFF. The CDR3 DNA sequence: TGCGCCAGCAGCCCGCTCTCAGAGGGGACAGGGCTCGCTGAAGCTTTCTTT.

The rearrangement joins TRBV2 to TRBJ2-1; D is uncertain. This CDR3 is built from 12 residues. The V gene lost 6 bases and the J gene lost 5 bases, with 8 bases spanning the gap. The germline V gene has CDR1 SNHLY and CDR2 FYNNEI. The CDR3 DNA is TGTGCCAGCAGCTCCACGGACAATGAGCAGTTCTTC. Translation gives CASSSTDNEQFF.

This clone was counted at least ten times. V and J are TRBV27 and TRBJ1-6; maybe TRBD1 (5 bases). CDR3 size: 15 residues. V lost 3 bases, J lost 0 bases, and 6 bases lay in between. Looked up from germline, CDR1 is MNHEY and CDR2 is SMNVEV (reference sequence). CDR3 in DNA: TGTGCCAGCAGTTTGGGGGGCTCCTATAATTCACCCCTCCACTTT. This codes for CASSLGGSYNSPLHF.

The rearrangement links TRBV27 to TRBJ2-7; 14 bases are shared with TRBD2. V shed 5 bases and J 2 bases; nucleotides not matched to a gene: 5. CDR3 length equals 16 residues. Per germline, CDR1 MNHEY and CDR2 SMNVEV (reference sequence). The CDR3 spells CASSGTSGSFTYEQYF. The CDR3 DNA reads TGTGCCAGCAGTGGGACTAGCGGGAGTTTTACCTACGAGCAGTACTTC.

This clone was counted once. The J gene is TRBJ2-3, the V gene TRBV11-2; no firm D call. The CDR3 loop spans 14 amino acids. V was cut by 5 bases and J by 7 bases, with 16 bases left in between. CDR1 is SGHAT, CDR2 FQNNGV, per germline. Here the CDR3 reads CASSLTSDGYTQYF. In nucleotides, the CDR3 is TGTGCCAGCAGCCTGACCAGTGACGGGTATACGCAGTATTTT.

This chain's CDR3 is CATSPGQGGYEQYF. The CDR3, as DNA: TGTGCCACCAGCCCGGGACAGGGAGGCTACGAGCAGTACTTC. V and J are TRBV24-1 and TRBJ2-7; TRBD1 agrees at 9 bases. With V trimmed by 7 bases and J by 3 bases, 6 bases remained unmatched. CDR1 and CDR2 from the germline V gene are KGHDR and SFDVKD. The CDR3 extends over 14 amino acids.

CDR3 DNA sequence: TGTGCCAGCAGCGGACAGGGACAGGGGTATGGCTACACCTTC. It yields the protein CASSGQGQGYGYTF. The chain links TRBV7-3 to TRBJ1-2; TRBD1 agrees at 10 bases. CDR1 SGHTA and CDR2 FQGTGA come from the germline V gene. V trimming: 5 bases; J trimming: 5 bases; junction bases outside the gene matches: 5. This CDR3 region has 14 residues.

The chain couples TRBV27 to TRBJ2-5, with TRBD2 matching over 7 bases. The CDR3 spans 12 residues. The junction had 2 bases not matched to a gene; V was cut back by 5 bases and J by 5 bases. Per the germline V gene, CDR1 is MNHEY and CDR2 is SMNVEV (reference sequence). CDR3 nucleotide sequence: TGTGCCAGCAGTACTAGCGACGAGACCCAGTACTTC. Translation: CASSTSDETQYF.

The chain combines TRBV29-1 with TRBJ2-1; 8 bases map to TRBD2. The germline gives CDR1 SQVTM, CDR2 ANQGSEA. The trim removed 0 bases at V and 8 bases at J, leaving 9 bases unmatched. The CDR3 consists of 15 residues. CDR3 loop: CSVEEKAGVADEQFF. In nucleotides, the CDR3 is TGCAGCGTTGAAGAGAAAGCGGGAGTGGCTGATGAGCAGTTCTTC.

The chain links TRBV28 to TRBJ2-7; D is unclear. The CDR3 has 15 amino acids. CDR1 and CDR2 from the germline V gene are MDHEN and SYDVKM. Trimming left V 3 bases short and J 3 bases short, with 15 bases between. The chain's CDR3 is CASSFYVRGNYEQYF. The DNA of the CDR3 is TGTGCCAGCAGTTTCTACGTCCGCGGTAACTACGAGCAGTACTTC.